This T cell receptor beta chain was captured in a study of blood T cell repertoires in COVID-19. Whole-study context: Some COVID-19 samples were acute and others convalescent; all came from the United States, Italy and Spain. T cells, B-cell-depleted T cells, or PBMCs supplied cDNA or gDNA.

Trimming took 4 bases from V and 3 from J, leaving 7 bases between them. The CDR3 extends over 13 amino acids. Source study methods: Estimated nucleated cell counts came from reference gene primer amplification. Libraries were prepared by immunoSEQ multiplex PCR; TCRdb keeps only in-frame clonotypes and omits some of them. From that table come the V and J calls and clone size; the DNA was used to work out D and trimming. Of some 190,000 clones listed, around 82% are singletons. The study drew participants aged about 18 to 89 years from approximately 23 US areas. Material for sequencing was PBMCs or T cells enriched from blood (not recorded which). The TCR sequence derives from a man aged 25-40 years with acute COVID-19. V gene TRBV12-3 or TRBV12-4 combines with J gene TRBJ2-1; the D is unclear. CDR3 nucleotide sequence: TGTGCCAGCAGTTCCGAGATCTACAATGAGCAGTTCTTC. Translating gives CASSSEIYNEQFF.